These T cell receptor beta chains were read from a single sample in a study of blood T cell repertoires in COVID-19. Assay: immunoSEQ multiplex PCR; the TCRdb copy retains only in-frame clones and omits some. The repertoire consists of approximately 240,000 clones, with around 80% occurring once and the leading ten covering around 4.1%. Sequenced sample: peripheral blood. The source is a woman in her forties with active or convalescent COVID-19. Both conserved end residues are part of each CDR3. D genes are given only for firm matches. The size field is filled for only some rows; it gives once, few, many or a size class.

D	J	size	V	DNA	CDR3
TRBD1	TRBJ1-6	.	TRBV3-1/TRBV3-2	TGTGCCAGCAGCCCCCAGGGGGGACGATATTCACCCCTCCACTTT	CASSPQGGRYSPLHF
.	TRBJ1-1	.	TRBV2	TGTGCCAGCAGTGATGTCGGCCGAGGAACTGAAGCTTTCTTT	CASSDVGRGTEAFF
.	TRBJ1-4	.	TRBV30	TGTGCCCTGGCGGTCGGGGGAGAAAAACTGTTTTTT	CALAVGGEKLFF
TRBD2	TRBJ2-3	.	TRBV6-1	TGTGCCAGCAGTGTTCCACCTACTAGCGGGGACACAGATACGCAGTATTTT	CASSVPPTSGDTDTQYF
TRBD1	TRBJ1-3	.	TRBV5-1	TGCGCCAGCAGCCTCCCAGGGGGCAGGGGAAACACCATATATTTT	CASSLPGGRGNTIYF
.	TRBJ1-2	.	TRBV2	TGTGCCAGCAGGGCCATCCATGGCTACACCTTC	CASRAIHGYTF
TRBD1	TRBJ1-2	once	TRBV28	TGTGCCAGCAGTTGGCCGGGACAGGGGCTAAATGGCTACACCTTC	CASSWPGQGLNGYTF
.	TRBJ1-4	.	TRBV4-1	TGCGCCAGCAGCCAAGGAGTCCGGGGGGGCAATGAAAAACTGTTTTTT	CASSQGVRGGNEKLFF
.	TRBJ1-1	.	TRBV18	TGTGCCAGCTCACCAGGCCAGACTGAAGCTTTCTTT	CASSPGQTEAFF
TRBD2	TRBJ2-7	.	TRBV10-3	TGTGCCATCAGTAAAGGACTAGCGGGGGTGGGCGAGCAGTACTTC	CAISKGLAGVGEQYF
.	TRBJ1-1	.	TRBV30	TGTGCCTGGAGTGTCGTAGGGGTAAACACTGAAGCTTTCTTT	CAWSVVGVNTEAFF
TRBD2	TRBJ2-3	.	TRBV18	TGTGCCAGCTCACCGACTAGCGGGGCAGATACGCAGTATTTT	CASSPTSGADTQYF
.	TRBJ1-1	.	TRBV6-6	TGTGCCAGCACCGCGGGTAGCTGGGTCAATGTCCCTGAAGCTTTCTTT	CASTAGSWVNVPEAFF
TRBD1	TRBJ1-4	once	TRBV9	TGTGCCAGCAGCGTGACAGGGGATAATGAAAAACTGTTTTTT	CASSVTGDNEKLFF
.	TRBJ1-2	.	TRBV6-5	TGTGCCAGCAGTTACCCGGGATTGGGAAATGGCTACACCTTC	CASSYPGLGNGYTF
.	TRBJ1-2	.	TRBV28	TGTGCCAGCAGTAGGGACTGGGACGGCGATGGCTACACCTTC	CASSRDWDGDGYTF
TRBD1	TRBJ1-2	few	TRBV2	TGTGCCAGCAGGCCGACAGGGGATCACTATGGCTACACCTTC	CASRPTGDHYGYTF
.	TRBJ2-1	.	TRBV5-5	TGTGCCAGCAGCTTGTCGGAGAGCTCCTACAATGAGCAGTTCTTC	CASSLSESSYNEQFF
.	TRBJ2-7	.	TRBV4-1	TGCGCCAGCAGCCAAGTTCCCGGCCAGGGAGGGTACTTC	CASSQVPGQGGYF
.	TRBJ2-3	.	TRBV29-1	TGCAGCGTTGGTGGCAGGGGAAGCACAGATACGCAGTATTTT	CSVGGRGSTDTQYF
.	TRBJ1-6	.	TRBV6-5	TGTGCCAGCAGTTCTCCGACTCGAGACTCACCCCTCCACTTT	CASSSPTRDSPLHF
TRBD2	TRBJ2-7	.	TRBV28	TGTGCCAGCAAACGGACTAGCGGGGGCACCTACGAGCAGTACTTC	CASKRTSGGTYEQYF
.	TRBJ2-4	.	TRBV5-5	TGTGCCAGCAACCTAGGGGGTCTGTCCGGTTGGGGCAAAAACATTCAGTACTTC	CASNLGGLSGWGKNIQYF
TRBD1	TRBJ2-7	.	TRBV27	TGTGCCAGCAGTAGACAGGGTTCCTACGAGCAGTACTTC	CASSRQGSYEQYF
TRBD2	TRBJ2-3	.	TRBV30	TGTGCCTGGTCTTATCTTCCCGGGGAGGGGAAAGTCACAGATACGCAGTATTTT	CAWSYLPGEGKVTDTQYF
.	TRBJ1-1	.	TRBV7-3	TGTGCCAGCAGCTTGGGGGGGCGCGAGACTGAAGCTTTCTTT	CASSLGGRETEAFF
TRBD2	TRBJ2-1	once	TRBV10-3	TGTGCCATCAACAGCGGGGGGGCGAATGAGCAGTTCTTC	CAINSGGANEQFF
.	TRBJ1-5	.	TRBV24-1	TGTGCCACCCAGGCCAGATTCAATCAGCCCCAGCATTTT	CATQARFNQPQHF
TRBD2	TRBJ2-1	.	TRBV4-2	TGTGCCAGCAGCCAAGTTGGGACTAGCGGGGGTCGTGAGCAGTTCTTC	CASSQVGTSGGREQFF
.	TRBJ2-2	few	TRBV24-1	TGTGCCACCAGAGCAGGAAGCACCGGGGAGCTGTTTTTT	CATRAGSTGELFF
TRBD1	TRBJ2-1	few	TRBV2	TGTGCCAGCAGGGAGTGGACAGGGGTCCTGGGGAATGAGCAGTTCTTC	CASREWTGVLGNEQFF
TRBD1	TRBJ1-2	few	TRBV5-1	TGCGCCAGCAGCTTGGTCGGGGGACAGGGGGAAGCCTACACCTTC	CASSLVGGQGEAYTF
.	TRBJ2-2	.	TRBV30	TGTGCCTGGAGAGCACGAGGTACCGGGGAGCTGTTTTTT	CAWRARGTGELFF
.	TRBJ1-1	.	TRBV15	TGTGCCACCAGCAGCAACACAGGCACTGAAGCTTTCTTT	CATSSNTGTEAFF
.	TRBJ1-6	many	TRBV5-5	TGTGCCAGCACGCGGGGCCCTAGCTCCTATAATTCACCCCTCCACTTT	CASTRGPSSYNSPLHF
TRBD1	TRBJ2-7	.	TRBV5-1	TGCGCCAGCTCCCGACAGGGAAGTAAGGGCGAGCAGTACTTC	CASSRQGSKGEQYF
TRBD2	TRBJ2-2	.	TRBV6-2/TRBV6-3	TGTGCCAGCAGTTACAGCGGGGGGGCCATCGGGGAGCTGTTTTTT	CASSYSGGAIGELFF
.	TRBJ1-3	.	TRBV28	TGTGCCAGCAGTTTAATACAGCTCTCTGGAAACACCATATATTTT	CASSLIQLSGNTIYF
TRBD1	TRBJ2-2	many	TRBV28	TGTGCCAGCACCCTCGGGACAGTTCGCGGGGAGCTGTTTTTT	CASTLGTVRGELFF
.	TRBJ2-3	.	TRBV7-3	TGTGCCAGCAGCTTAACTGCGGGGAGCACAGATACGCAGTATTTT	CASSLTAGSTDTQYF
.	TRBJ1-1	.	TRBV12-3/TRBV12-4	TGTGCCAGCAGTTTCCCCGGGAGTGAAGCTTTCTTT	CASSFPGSEAFF
.	TRBJ2-3	.	TRBV28	TGTGCCAGCAGTTTTGGCGGAGACACAGATACGCAGTATTTT	CASSFGGDTDTQYF
.	TRBJ2-1	.	TRBV11-3	TGTGCCAGCAGCTACCGGGACTTAAACAATGAGCAGTTCTTC	CASSYRDLNNEQFF
.	TRBJ1-2	once	TRBV7-9	TGTGCCAGCAGCTTATCTCCGACAGACTATGGCTACACCTTC	CASSLSPTDYGYTF
TRBD1	TRBJ1-1	.	TRBV28	TGTGCCAGCGGGGACAGGGTATTATCTGAAGCTTTCTTT	CASGDRVLSEAFF
TRBD1	TRBJ1-6	few	TRBV28	TGTGCCAGCAGTTTAACCCGACAGGGTTGGGGTTCACCCCTCCACTTT	CASSLTRQGWGSPLHF
TRBD1	TRBJ1-2	many	TRBV3-1/TRBV3-2	TGTGCCAGCAGTGCTAGGACAGGGGACTATGGCTACACCTTC	CASSARTGDYGYTF
TRBD2	TRBJ2-1	.	TRBV5-1	TGCGCCAGCAGCTTGGGGACTAGCGGGGGCCCGTCCTACAATGAGCAGTTCTTC	CASSLGTSGGPSYNEQFF
.	TRBJ1-4	once	TRBV5-4	TGTGCCAGCAGCTTTAGCGCACAGGGATTTCTTTATGGAGCTAATGAAAAACTGTTTTTT	CASSFSAQGFLYGANEKLFF
TRBD2	TRBJ2-3	.	TRBV19	TGTGCCAGTAGACCCGAGACCTTGAGCGGGACGGGAAGGACGGATACGCAGTATTTT	CASRPETLSGTGRTDTQYF
.	TRBJ2-6	few	TRBV2	TGTGCCAGCAGTACTGCCTCCCCCTCTGGGGCCAACGTCCTGACTTTC	CASSTASPSGANVLTF
.	TRBJ1-3	.	TRBV30	TGTGCCTGGGCAGGGTTCTCTGGAAACACCATATATTTT	CAWAGFSGNTIYF
TRBD1	TRBJ2-7	.	TRBV5-6	TGTGCCAGCAGACCTCGACAGGGCGGTTCCTACGAGCAGTACTTC	CASRPRQGGSYEQYF
.	TRBJ2-2	.	TRBV24-1	TGTGCCACGAGATCTCGTCGGTTCGGGGAGCTGTTTTTT	CATRSRRFGELFF